This T cell receptor (beta chain) was captured in a study of Graves' ophthalmopathy and Graves' hyperthyroidism. In this sample, this clonotype turned up a few times. What it recognizes is unknown. Amplification of TCR beta CDR3 regions used RNA transcripts. After a first-round RT-PCR with HTBI primers, a second-round multiplex PCR was run. TCRdb passed the multiplex PCR reads through MiXCR, listing each CDR3 protein once. The sample lists 900,000 to 1,200,000 distinct CDR3 sequences, 35% to 40% occurring once. Study results and caveats: Stable hyperthyroidism and ophthalmopathy were told apart by a 13-signature model, which achieved about 88% sensitivity and almost 82% specificity. Most expanded clonotypes from thyroid (those above 0.001 frequency) were also found in blood.

V was shortened by 10 bases and J by 2 bases, with 15 bases between the two germline ends. Germline V gene sequence: CDR1 SEHNR, CDR2 FQNEAQ (reference sequence). The CDR3 sequence is 13 residues long. Excluded were patients with other autoimmune diseases, uncontrolled infections, pregnancy or lactation. The authors diagnosed from clinical symptoms, serum thyroxine, TRAb, thyroid ultrasound and orbital computed tomography. The gene calls are TRBV7-9 and TRBJ2-7; tentatively, D is TRBD2 (5 bases). The specimen sequenced was peripheral blood or thyroid tissue (not recorded which). The origin of this receptor is an adult man with Graves' hyperthyroidism. The CDR3, as DNA: TGTGCCATCACCGGGATTAGTACCTACGAGCAGTACTTC. Its protein product is CAITGISTYEQYF.